Included here is one T cell receptor beta chain sequence, with context. The antigen remains unidentified. This sample is part of a study of cytomegalovirus exposure and HLA in healthy donors. Study-level points and caveats: Judged likely to be a sequencing artifact was a cluster of highly shared sequence variants.

Germline CDR1 SGHNT, CDR2 YENEEA. CDR3 length equals 16 residues. V lost 3 bases, J lost 2 bases, and 14 bases lay in between. With 60 Vbeta and 13 Jbeta primers, the PCR was carried out. TCRdb keeps only in-frame clones here, not all; method: immunoSEQ multiplex PCR. This table holds 150,000 to 200,000 clones. The chain uses TRBV11-3 and TRBJ2-1; tentatively, D is TRBD1 (5 bases). This clonotype was sampled from a woman aged 18-35 years in good health and CMV-seropositive. Input material: PBMCs. Here the CDR3 reads CASSLSGAATYNEQFF. The CDR3 DNA sequence: TGTGCCAGCAGCTTGAGTGGGGCTGCAACCTACAATGAGCAGTTCTTC.